Below, 7 T cell receptor beta chains from the same sample are listed, as sequenced in a study of immune evolution from preneoplasia to lung adenocarcinoma. Data came from immunoSEQ multiplex PCR; TCRdb stores just in-frame clones and leaves some out. The sample yields roughly 3,200 clones, 48% seen once. The specimen sequenced was FFPE normal lung tissue adjacent to the tumor. Every receptor here comes from a person in their fifties with lung adenocarcinoma.

This chain joins TRBV12-5 and TRBJ2-2, with 7 bases lining up with TRBD1. CDR1 is LGHNT and CDR2 is FRNRAP in the germline V gene. Trimming cost V 4 bases and J 3 bases; bases outside gene matches: 2. This CDR3 comprises 14 residues. The CDR3 loop is CASGSGQDTGELFF. CDR3 nucleotides: TGTGCTAGTGGTTCCGGACAGGACACCGGGGAGCTGTTTTTT.

V is TRBV4-2 and J is TRBJ1-2; 9 nucleotides agree with TRBD1. Trimming cost V 5 bases and J 1 base; bases outside gene matches: 5. Germline CDR1 reads LGHNA; CDR2 reads YNFKEQ. There are 15 residues in the CDR3. CDR3 in DNA: TGTGCCAGCAGCTGGGGACAGGGAGATAACTATGGCTACACCTTC. Translating it yields CASSWGQGDNYGYTF.

CDR3 loop: CATRQYSGNTIYF. In nucleotides, the CDR3 is TGTGCCACCCGACAGTACTCTGGAAACACCATATATTTT. This chain uses TRBV28 with TRBJ1-3, with D possibly matching TRBD1 (5 bases). The CDR3 runs 13 residues. Trimming removed 10 bases at V and 0 bases at J, with 10 bases between. In germline, CDR1 is MDHEN, CDR2 SYDVKM.

V is TRBV27 and J is TRBJ1-1; 7 nucleotides agree with TRBD1. V lost 10 bases, J lost 1 base, and 12 bases stayed unmatched. From germline, CDR1 is MNHEY and CDR2 SMNVEV (reference sequence). CDR3 size: 15 residues. The CDR3 protein is CATSREGGGNTEAFF. The CDR3 bases are TGTGCCACTTCGAGGGAAGGGGGCGGGAACACTGAAGCTTTCTTT.

The J gene is TRBJ2-2, the V gene TRBV2, with unresolved D. The length of the CDR3 is 13 residues. V lost 7 bases, J lost 7 bases, and 13 bases lay in between. The V gene's germline CDR1 is SNHLY and CDR2 FYNNEI. The CDR3 protein is CASNILMDGELFF. In nucleotides, the CDR3 is TGTGCCAGCAATATCCTGATGGACGGGGAGCTGTTTTTT.

This rearrangement joins TRBV5-1 to TRBJ2-2; D possibly corresponds to TRBD2 (7 bases). The CDR3 runs 17 residues. Germline V CDR1 and CDR2: SGHRS, YFSETQ. V lost 0 bases and J 7 bases, leaving 19 bases between the germline ends. CDR3 in DNA: TGCGCCAGCAGCTTGGGTCTCGGGGGGCGCCGAGGCGGGGAGCTGTTTTTT. Protein product: CASSLGLGGRRGGELFF.

The gene calls are TRBV5-1 and TRBJ2-7; 7 bases agree with TRBD2. Trimming at V came to 4 bases and at J to 9 bases, leaving 16 bases not matched to a gene. The CDR3 runs 15 residues. Germline CDR1 and CDR2: SGHRS and YFSETQ. CDR3 residues: CASSGGEGPTVAQYF. In DNA, the CDR3 is TGCGCCAGCAGCGGCGGGGAGGGGCCCACCGTTGCGCAGTACTTC.